The sequence of this TCR beta chain was determined in a study of Graves' ophthalmopathy and Graves' hyperthyroidism. This clonotype was seen repeatedly, ten times or more. No antigen is known for it. Thyroid ultrasound, orbital computed tomography, TRAb, serum thyroxine and clinical symptoms formed the basis of diagnosis. The sequenced template was RNA, covering the TCR beta CDR3 region. Second-round multiplex PCR came after a first-round RT-PCR that employed HTBI primers. TCRdb re-called the multiplex PCR reads through MiXCR, storing one row per CDR3 protein. The sample includes about 200,000 distinct CDR3 sequences, 29% of them seen just once. Notes on the study in general: The blood repertoire also included most expanded thyroid clonotypes above 0.001 frequency. With approximately 88% sensitivity and 70% to 82% specificity, a 13-signature model separated ophthalmopathy from stable hyperthyroidism.

This CDR3 contains 14 residues. V dropped 8 bases and J dropped 3 bases, with 17 bases sitting between them. The chain recombines TRBV12-3 or TRBV12-4 with TRBJ2-7; D perhaps matches TRBD2 (5 bases). The specimen was peripheral blood. The TCR was taken from a man over 45 with Graves' ophthalmopathy. The DNA of the CDR3 is TGTGCCAGCGGCCACGGAGGCTCGGACTACGAGCAGTACTTC. Residues: CASGHGGSDYEQYF.